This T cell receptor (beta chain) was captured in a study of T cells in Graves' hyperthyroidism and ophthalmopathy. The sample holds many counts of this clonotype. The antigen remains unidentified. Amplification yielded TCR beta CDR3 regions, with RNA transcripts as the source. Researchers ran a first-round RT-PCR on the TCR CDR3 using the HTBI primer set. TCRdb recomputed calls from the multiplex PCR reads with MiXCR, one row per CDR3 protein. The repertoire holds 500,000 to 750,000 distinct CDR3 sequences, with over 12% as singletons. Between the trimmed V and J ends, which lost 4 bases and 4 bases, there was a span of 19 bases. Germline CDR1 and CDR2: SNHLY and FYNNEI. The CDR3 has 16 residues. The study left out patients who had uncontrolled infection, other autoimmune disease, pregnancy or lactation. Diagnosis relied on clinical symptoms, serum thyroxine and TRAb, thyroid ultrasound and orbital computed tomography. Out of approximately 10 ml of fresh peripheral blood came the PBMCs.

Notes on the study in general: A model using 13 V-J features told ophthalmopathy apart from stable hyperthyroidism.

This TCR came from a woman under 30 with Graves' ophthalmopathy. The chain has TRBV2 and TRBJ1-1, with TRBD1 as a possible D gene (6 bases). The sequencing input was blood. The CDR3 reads CASSGQVRQGGTEAFF. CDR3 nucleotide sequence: TGTGCCAGCAGTGGACAGGTGAGGCAGGGCGGCACTGAAGCTTTCTTT.